What follows are 8 T cell receptor beta chains derived from one specimen sequenced in a study of blood T cells in healthy people across ages (dated by TCRdb to between 2015 and 2017). Library preparation was by 5' RACE. The instrument was an Illumina HiSeq 2500. A second PCR of roughly 7 to 12 cycles was run with a J-beta primer mix and a sample-barcoded 5' primer. TCRdb cleaned the public reads at Q25 with fastp, built clones with MiXCR and kept in-frame beta chains. Rows with one shared CDR3 protein collapse into an entry with the most common genes and DNA. The sample profile shows over 750,000 distinct CDR3 sequences; roughly 25% of them were found once. More than 7.5% of the sample belongs to the ten largest clones. These data also featured in a second study, about T cells of mothers and their children.

The sequencing sample was made of blood. The source is a boy aged 5 to 17 in good health.

This clonotype was seen a few times. This chain links TRBV12-3 or TRBV12-4 with TRBJ1-2; TRBD1 matches at 7 bases. CDR3 length equals 13 residues. V dropped 7 bases and J dropped 4; count of bases not matched to a gene: 6. The CDR3 bases are TGTGCCAGCATCGTACAGGGGACCTATGGCTACACCTTC. It yields the protein CASIVQGTYGYTF.

This clonotype was recorded a few times. The chain uses TRBV5-6 and TRBJ2-7, with TRBD1 matching 9 bases. Germline values: CDR1 SGHDT, CDR2 YYEEEE. The CDR3 has 15 residues. V was pared by 3 bases and J by 3 bases, with 7 bases of the junction left unmatched. Here the CDR3 DNA reads TGTGCCAGCAGCTCGCCCGGGACAGGGTTCTACGAGCAGTACTTC. This codes for CASSSPGTGFYEQYF.

The chain couples TRBV5-6 to TRBJ2-4; D tentatively reads TRBD1 or TRBD2 (5 bases each). Looked up from germline, CDR1 is SGHDT and CDR2 is YYEEEE. Trimming cost V 0 bases and J 1 base, with 11 bases left between them. This CDR3 region has 16 residues. The CDR3 region is CASSLGQGAAKNIQYF. CDR3 coding DNA: TGTGCCAGCAGCTTGGGGCAGGGAGCCGCCAAAAACATTCAGTACTTC.

This clonotype was seen only a few times. The J gene is TRBJ2-1, the V gene TRBV28; tentative D call: TRBD2 (6 bases). The germline V gene has CDR1 MDHEN and CDR2 SYDVKM. The ends were cut back, 3 bases at V and 5 bases at J, with 11 bases in the middle. The CDR3 runs to 14 residues. The DNA for the CDR3 is TGTGCCAGCAGTTTTAGCGGACCGAACAATGAGCAGTTCTTC. Translating gives CASSFSGPNNEQFF.

This clonotype occurred a few times. The chain combines TRBV29-1 with TRBJ1-1, with 10 bases identical to TRBD1. Germline V gene lookup returns CDR1 SQVTM and CDR2 ANQGSEA. V was clipped by 3 bases and J by 3 bases; unmatched bases: 1. This CDR3 is built from 13 residues. CDR3 amino acids: CSVDGQGDTEAFF. Written as DNA, the CDR3 is TGCAGCGTTGATGGACAGGGGGACACTGAAGCTTTCTTT.

V usage is TRBV5-1 and J usage is TRBJ2-7, with 9 bases matching TRBD1. This CDR3 comprises 15 residues. The ends lost 3 bases at V and 5 bases at J; junction bases unmatched: 9. The germline gives CDR1 SGHRS, CDR2 YFSETQ. The CDR3 nucleotides read TGCGCCAGCAGCTCCTCCGGGACAGGGAGCCACGAGCAGTACTTC. It yields the protein CASSSSGTGSHEQYF. Looking up the rest from reference TRBV5-1 and TRBJ2-7 gives the full variable domain: KAGVTQTPRYLIKTRGQQVTLSCSPISGHRSVSWYQQTPGQGLQFLFEYFSETQRNKGNFPGRFSGRQFSNSRSEMNVSTLELGDSALYLCASSSSGTGSHEQYFGPGTRLTVT.

The J gene is TRBJ2-5, the V gene TRBV14, with D possibly matching TRBD1 (5 bases). The germline V gene has CDR1 SGHDN and CDR2 FVKESK. The CDR3 covers 12 residues. Trimming took 4 bases from V and 10 from J, leaving 13 bases between them. CDR3 sequence: CASSPQGGDQYF. Written as DNA, the CDR3 is TGTGCCAGCAGCCCGCAGGGTGGGGACCAGTACTTC.

The chain couples TRBV7-9 to TRBJ2-4; no clear D. V was pared by 1 base and J by 0 bases, with 10 bases between. The CDR3 has 16 residues. Germline V gene lookup returns CDR1 SEHNR and CDR2 FQNEAQ (reference sequence). The CDR3, as DNA: TGTGCCAGCAGCTTAGGCCTAGAGCTAGCCAAAAACATTCAGTACTTC. This encodes CASSLGLELAKNIQYF.